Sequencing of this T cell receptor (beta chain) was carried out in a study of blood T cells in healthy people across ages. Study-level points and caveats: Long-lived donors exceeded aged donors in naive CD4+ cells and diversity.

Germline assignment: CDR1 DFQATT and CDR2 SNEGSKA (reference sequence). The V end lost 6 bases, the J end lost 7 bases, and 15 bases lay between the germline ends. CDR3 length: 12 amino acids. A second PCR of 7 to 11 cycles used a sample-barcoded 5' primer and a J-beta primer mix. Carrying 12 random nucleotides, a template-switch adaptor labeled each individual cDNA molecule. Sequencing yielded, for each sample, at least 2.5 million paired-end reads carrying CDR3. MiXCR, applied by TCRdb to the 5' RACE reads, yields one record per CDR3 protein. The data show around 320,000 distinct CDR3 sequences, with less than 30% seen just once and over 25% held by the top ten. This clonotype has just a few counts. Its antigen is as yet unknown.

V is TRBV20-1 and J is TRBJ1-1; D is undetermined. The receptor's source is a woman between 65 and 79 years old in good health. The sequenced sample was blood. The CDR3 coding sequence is TGCAGTGCGGCTCCTAATAACTTTGAAGCTTTCTTT. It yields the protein CSAAPNNFEAFF.